One sample yielded the 21 T cell receptor beta chains listed below, sequenced in a study of molecular identifiers for immune sequencing clone quantification. TCRdb called the PCR reads again in MiXCR, with one record for every CDR3 protein. The sample yields some 650,000 distinct CDR3 sequences, 15% to 20% seen once. Source material: naive CD8+ T cells from blood, with Jurkat cell RNA spiked in. Subset defined: FACS-sorted CD8+CD4-CCR7+CD45RA+ naive T cells. The origin of the receptors is a human donor in good health. Some libraries in this study had Jurkat cell RNA spiked in.

This clonotype was observed at least ten times. The CDR3 DNA follows: TGCGCCAGCAGCCAAGAAGTTGAGAGTAGCACAGATACGCAGTATTTT. Residues: CASSQEVESSTDTQYF. This chain links TRBV4-3 with TRBJ2-3; D is unresolved. CDR1 is LGHNA and CDR2 is YSLEER in the germline V gene. The V end lost 0 bases, the J end lost 0 bases, and 10 bases lay between the germline ends. The CDR3 covers 16 residues.

In this sample, this clonotype turned up a few times. The chain joins TRBV15 to TRBJ1-2; no clear D gene. The CDR3 contains 14 residues. In germline, CDR1 is LNHNV, CDR2 YYDKDF (reference sequence). With 1 base removed from V and 8 bases from J, the gap between germline ends came to 14 bases. CDR3: CATSRVRYKPGYTF. CDR3 DNA: TGTGCCACCAGCAGAGTGAGGTATAAACCCGGCTACACCTTC.

V is TRBV4-3 and J is TRBJ2-7; possible D gene TRBD1, 6 bases. The V end lost 1 base, the J end lost 3 bases, and 10 bases lay between the germline ends. The germline CDR1 and CDR2 sequences are LGHNA and YSLEER. The CDR3 runs to 14 residues. The CDR3 loop is CASSQAKDSYEQYF. The DNA of the CDR3 is TGCGCCAGCAGCCAAGCTAAGGACAGCTACGAGCAGTACTTC.

This clonotype was detected a few times. The chain carries TRBV24-1 and TRBJ2-1; 8 bases line up with TRBD2. Germline CDR1 and CDR2: KGHDR and SFDVKD. This CDR3 has 16 residues. V lost 7 bases, J lost 4 bases, and 11 bases stayed unmatched. The chain's CDR3 is CATSRREGGAYNEQFF. Here the CDR3 DNA reads TGTGCCACCAGCCGCCGGGAGGGGGGCGCTTACAATGAGCAGTTCTTC.

Turning to this clonotype: With a much larger clone just one base away, this may be a read error. The chain uses TRBV18 and TRBJ2-5; D is unresolved. Trimming left V 8 bases short and J 4 bases short, with 14 bases between. The CDR3 totals 13 residues. Per the germline V gene, CDR1 is KGHSH and CDR2 is LQKENI. The CDR3 loop reads CASPLQAGETQYF. The DNA of the CDR3 is TGTGCCAGCCCACTCCAAGCCGGAGAGACCCAGTACTTC.

This clonotype has a count of ten or more. This chain uses TRBV24-1 with TRBJ2-3; no firm D call. Germline V gene lookup returns CDR1 KGHDR and CDR2 SFDVKD. V dropped 3 bases and J dropped 9 bases, with 21 bases sitting between them. The CDR3 is made up of 16 amino acids. CDR3 amino acids: CATSDHQEPYARTQYF. The CDR3 DNA reads TGTGCCACCAGTGATCATCAGGAACCATACGCTAGGACGCAGTATTTT.

The rearrangement joins TRBV19 to TRBJ1-5; no clear D gene. The germline V gene encodes CDR1 LNHDA and CDR2 SQIVND (reference sequence). The CDR3 has 12 residues. Trimming shortened V by 3 bases and J by 3 bases, and 3 bases separated the two germline ends. In DNA, the CDR3 is TGTGCCAGTAGTATGTACAATCAGCCCCAGCATTTT. Its translation: CASSMYNQPQHF.

The chain carries TRBV18 and TRBJ2-7; D is possibly TRBD1 or TRBD2 (5 bases each). Germline CDR1 is KGHSH and CDR2 is LQKENI. This CDR3 region has 14 residues. Trimming took 3 bases from V and 3 from J, leaving 12 bases between them. CDR3 coding DNA: TGTGCCAGCTCACCGTCCGGGACGGTCTACGAGCAGTACTTC. Translating gives CASSPSGTVYEQYF.

As regards this clonotype: Given a much more abundant clone one base away, this may be a read error. This chain joins TRBV7-9 and TRBJ1-4; D is perhaps TRBD1 (5 bases). The CDR3 spans 16 residues. Between the trimmed V and J ends, which lost 5 bases and 7 bases, there was a span of 20 bases. CDR1 and CDR2 from the germline V gene are SEHNR and FQNEAQ (reference sequence). The CDR3 sequence is CASSNNQQEAGEKLFF. For the CDR3, the DNA is TGTGCCAGCAGCAACAATCAACAGGAGGCAGGTGAAAAACTGTTTTTT.

The chain recombines TRBV27 with TRBJ1-4, with a possible D match to TRBD1 (5 bases). V gave up 6 bases and J gave up 8 bases, with 16 bases separating them. The V gene's germline CDR1 is MNHEY and CDR2 SMNVEV (reference sequence). CDR3 length: 14 amino acids. The CDR3 sequence: CASSLAGNREKLFF. The CDR3 coding sequence is TGTGCCAGCAGCCTAGCAGGGAATAGGGAAAAACTGTTTTTT.

This clonotype occurred many times. The gene calls are TRBV12-3 or TRBV12-4 and TRBJ2-5, with 10 bases matching TRBD2. Germline trimming cut 2 bases from V and 2 bases from J; bases unmatched to any gene: 11. This CDR3 is 18 amino acids long. This CDR3 is CASSLLPPSGGAQETQYF. The CDR3 DNA follows: TGTGCCAGCAGTTTATTGCCTCCTAGCGGGGGTGCGCAAGAGACCCAGTACTTC.

This clonotype was counted only a few times. This may be a read error: a much more frequent sequence differs by one nucleotide. The rearrangement links TRBV6-6 to TRBJ1-5, with unresolved D. The germline gives CDR1 MNHNY, CDR2 SVGAGI (reference sequence). V lost 4 bases and J 3 bases, leaving 13 bases between the germline ends. The CDR3 is 15 amino acids. This CDR3 reads CASSCSVAVNQPQHF. CDR3 DNA sequence: TGTGCCAGCAGTTGCTCGGTGGCGGTCAATCAGCCCCAGCATTTT.

This clonotype was counted many times. The chain combines TRBV23-1 with TRBJ1-5; possibly TRBD1 for D (6 bases). TRBV23-1 counts as an open reading frame of uncertain function. The CDR3 loop spans 15 amino acids. V lost 11 bases to trimming and J lost 7 bases, with 24 bases between them. CDR3 DNA: TGCGCCGGAGGATCGAGGACAGTTAACAACCAGCCCCAGCATTTT. Protein: CAGGSRTVNNQPQHF.

The V and J genes are TRBV11-2 and TRBJ2-2; TRBD1 matches 9 bases. The germline CDR1 and CDR2 sequences are SGHAT and FQNNGV. This CDR3 has 15 amino acids. Trimming at V came to 6 bases and at J to 5 bases, leaving 7 bases not matched to a gene. The CDR3 is CASRDRGGWTGELFF. The CDR3 DNA reads as TGTGCCAGCAGGGACAGGGGTGGTTGGACCGGGGAGCTGTTTTTT.

Points on this clonotype: This may be a read error: a much more frequent sequence differs by one nucleotide. This chain connects TRBV9 to TRBJ2-3; possible D gene TRBD1, 6 bases. The CDR3 is 16 amino acids. Germline V gene sequence: CDR1 SGDLS, CDR2 YYNGEE. Trimming removed 4 bases at V and 8 bases at J, with 23 bases between. CDR3 residues: CASSSNQGTIWSTQYF. In DNA, the CDR3 is TGTGCCAGCAGCTCAAATCAGGGGACGATTTGGAGTACGCAGTATTTT.

As concerns this clonotype: One junction end disagrees with the germline gene, perhaps due to a read error. The gene calls are TRBV10-3 and TRBJ1-2; 7 nucleotides agree with TRBD1. The CDR3 runs 13 residues. CDR1 is ENHRY and CDR2 is SYGVKD in the germline V gene. Here the CDR3 DNA reads TGTGCCATCAATGAGGGACAGAACTATGGCTACACCTTC. This sequence encodes CAINEGQNYGYTF.

The rearrangement uses TRBV20-1 and TRBJ2-1; 8 bases match TRBD2. CDR1 and CDR2 (germline): DFQATT, SNEGSKA (reference sequence). V lost 7 bases, J lost 4 bases, and 9 bases stayed unmatched. The CDR3 loop spans 14 amino acids. As DNA, the CDR3 is TGCAGTGTCGGGGTTGCTAGCGGGTACAATGAGCAGTTCTTC. Translation gives CSVGVASGYNEQFF.

In this sample, this clonotype turned up many times. The rearrangement joins TRBV6-5 to TRBJ2-3, with 8 nucleotides matching TRBD2. The CDR3 runs to 15 residues. V dropped 1 base and J dropped 3; count of bases not matched to a gene: 3. The germline V gene has CDR1 MNHEY and CDR2 SVGAGI. The CDR3 region is CASSYFGGGTDTQYF. CDR3 sequence (DNA): TGTGCCAGCAGTTACTTCGGGGGGGGTACAGATACGCAGTATTTT.

In nucleotides, the CDR3 is TGTGCCAGCACTCGAGGACTAGCGGGAGCTACCGGGGAGCTGTTTTTT. Its translation is CASTRGLAGATGELFF. The V and J genes are TRBV27 and TRBJ2-2; 13 bases are shared with TRBD2. Germline CDR1 and CDR2: MNHEY and SMNVEV (reference sequence). The V gene end was trimmed by 7 bases and the J gene end by 5 bases; junction bases not matched to a gene: 7. There are 16 residues in the CDR3.

Details on this clonotype: A much larger clonotype is one base distant, so this may be a read error. V is TRBV4-3 and J is TRBJ1-2; D gene unclear. V lost 0 bases to trimming and J lost 2 bases, with 10 bases between them. Germline CDR1 is LGHNA and CDR2 is YSLEER. The CDR3 spans 15 residues. The CDR3 sequence: CASSQDQEWNYGYTF. In nucleotides, the CDR3 is TGCGCCAGCAGCCAAGATCAGGAATGGAACTATGGCTACACCTTC.

The table lists this clonotype with many counts. The chain couples TRBV28 to TRBJ2-3; D gene unclear. Trimming took 6 bases from V and 2 from J, leaving 15 bases between them. The germline CDR1 and CDR2 sequences are MDHEN and SYDVKM. There are 15 residues in the CDR3. CDR3 region: CASSHRELFTDTQYF. The CDR3 bases are TGTGCCAGCAGCCACAGAGAGCTGTTCACAGATACGCAGTATTTT.